These 29 T cell receptor beta chains were all obtained from the same sample, sequenced in a study of blood T cell repertoires in COVID-19. Produced via immunoSEQ multiplex PCR; TCRdb's table is partial and in-frame only. This table holds around 170,000 clones, around 82% found once. Sample: peripheral blood. Receptor source: a man between 18 and 29 years old with active or convalescent COVID-19.

The rearrangement joins TRBV6-4 to TRBJ1-1; a possible D gene is TRBD1 (5 bases). CDR3 length: 15 amino acids. Germline-derived CDR1 and CDR2 are MRHNA and SNTAGT. The germline V and J ends were trimmed by 8 bases and 2 bases, with 18 bases remaining between them. The CDR3, as DNA: TGTGCCAGCCGCCGGCGGAGCCAGGGAAACACTGAAGCTTTCTTT. Its protein product is CASRRRSQGNTEAFF.

This clone has only a few counts. This rearrangement joins TRBV6-4 to TRBJ2-1; the match to TRBD2 covers 10 bases. The length of the CDR3 is 15 residues. In germline, CDR1 is MRHNA, CDR2 SNTAGT. Losses at the gene ends were 6 bases for V and 8 bases for J; bases not matched to a gene: 10. This chain's CDR3 is CASSTSSGGLDEQFF. DNA for the CDR3: TGTGCCAGCAGCACTTCTAGCGGGGGACTCGATGAGCAGTTCTTC.

The chain couples TRBV11-2 to TRBJ2-1; 7 nucleotides align to TRBD2. Germline assignment: CDR1 SGHAT and CDR2 FQNNGV. The CDR3 is 12 amino acids. The ends lost 1 base at V and 15 bases at J; junction bases unmatched: 6. CDR3 protein: CASSLGAGEPFF. The CDR3 DNA is TGTGCCAGCAGCTTAGGTGCGGGGGAACCGTTCTTC.

V is TRBV19 and J is TRBJ2-1; 7 bases line up with TRBD2. Germline values: CDR1 LNHDA, CDR2 SQIVND (reference sequence). V was clipped by 0 bases and J by 8 bases; unmatched bases: 1. CDR3 size: 13 residues. The DNA of the CDR3 is TGTGCCAGTAGTATAGATCGGGGGGATGAGCAGTTCTTC. It codes for CASSIDRGDEQFF.

This chain links TRBV28 with TRBJ1-1, with D unclear. The germline V gene encodes CDR1 MDHEN and CDR2 SYDVKM. Trimming removed 2 bases from V and 0 bases from J, with 13 bases in between. This CDR3 region has 16 residues. Here the CDR3 reads CASSLGGGNVNTEAFF. CDR3 DNA sequence: TGTGCCAGCAGTTTAGGTGGAGGGAATGTGAACACTGAAGCTTTCTTT.

J is TRBJ2-1 and V is TRBV19; weak D call: TRBD2 (5 bases). This CDR3 is built from 15 residues. V shed 10 bases and J shed 7 bases, with 23 bases lying between them. The V gene's germline CDR1 is LNHDA and CDR2 SQIVND (reference sequence). The CDR3 DNA reads TGTGCCACCTCCAGAGTAGGAGGTTTGGGAAATGAGCAGTTCTTC. Translation gives CATSRVGGLGNEQFF.

The V call is TRBV6-1, the J call TRBJ1-2; tentatively, D is TRBD1 (6 bases). In germline, CDR1 is MNHNS, CDR2 SASEGT. V was cut by 1 base and J by 5 bases, with 20 bases left in between. The CDR3 is 17 amino acids. For the CDR3, the DNA is TGTGCCAGCAGTGAAGGAGGGGCAGGGGCAAGGACGTATGGCTACACCTTC. It translates to CASSEGGAGARTYGYTF.

Worth noting for this clone: Other nucleotide sequences in the sample specify the same CDR3. The rearrangement joins TRBV5-1 to TRBJ2-2, with 7 bases matching TRBD2. This CDR3 has 15 amino acids. V gave up 4 bases and J gave up 1 base; unmatched junction bases: 4. Germline CDR1 is SGHRS and CDR2 is YFSETQ. The CDR3 reads CASSVLARNTGELFF. The DNA for the CDR3 is TGCGCCAGCAGCGTACTAGCGAGGAACACCGGGGAGCTGTTTTTT.

The V call is TRBV28, the J call TRBJ2-5; tentatively, D is TRBD1 (5 bases). CDR3 size: 15 residues. The germline V gene encodes CDR1 MDHEN and CDR2 SYDVKM. With 3 bases removed from V and 2 bases from J, the gap between germline ends came to 13 bases. The CDR3 DNA sequence: TGTGCCAGCAGTTTCGGCAGGGCCTATCAAGAGACCCAGTACTTC. Its translation: CASSFGRAYQETQYF.

The chain carries TRBV7-2 and TRBJ2-3, with 12 bases lining up with TRBD2. Germline V gene data show CDR1 as SGHTA and CDR2 as FQGNSA. The trim removed 4 bases at V and 7 bases at J, leaving 9 bases unmatched. The CDR3 sequence is 16 residues long. In DNA form, the CDR3 reads TGTGCCAGCAGCTCACGACTAGCGGGGGCCGGGAATACGCAGTATTTT. Protein sequence: CASSSRLAGAGNTQYF.

The chain couples TRBV27 to TRBJ1-5; tentatively, D is TRBD1 (5 bases). Germline CDR1 reads MNHEY; CDR2 reads SMNVEV (reference sequence). The CDR3 covers 14 residues. Trimming pared 6 bases from V and 5 bases from J, leaving 14 bases between. The CDR3 DNA follows: TGTGCCAGCAGGGTTCTCTGGGGGGATCAGCCCCAGCATTTT. Translated: CASRVLWGDQPQHF.

The rearrangement uses TRBV19 and TRBJ1-5; 11 bases are a match to TRBD1. With V trimmed by 5 bases and J by 4 bases, 16 bases remained unmatched. The CDR3 has 19 residues. Germline V lookup: CDR1 LNHDA, CDR2 SQIVND (reference sequence). CDR3 in DNA: TGTGCCAGTAGTCTCAGAAGGACAGGGGGCCTGGGGGTTAATCAGCCCCAGCATTTT. This encodes CASSLRRTGGLGVNQPQHF.

The V gene is TRBV19, the J gene TRBJ2-3; tentative D call: TRBD2 (6 bases). Per germline, CDR1 LNHDA and CDR2 SQIVND (reference sequence). V was cut by 5 bases and J by 4 bases, with 13 bases left in between. CDR3 length equals 14 residues. CDR3 DNA: TGTGCCAGTAGTTTCCCGGGAGTTTCAGATACGCAGTATTTT. Translation: CASSFPGVSDTQYF.

V is TRBV19 and J is TRBJ1-1; D may be TRBD1 (5 bases). V was shortened by 2 bases and J by 0 bases, with 10 bases between the two germline ends. CDR3 length: 15 amino acids. CDR1 and CDR2 (germline): LNHDA, SQIVND (reference sequence). DNA of the CDR3: TGTGCCAGTAGTATACAGGGACTGATGAACACTGAAGCTTTCTTT. Amino acid sequence: CASSIQGLMNTEAFF.

The chain has TRBV19 and TRBJ1-1, with unresolved D. V lost 7 bases and J 2 bases, leaving 8 bases between the germline ends. Germline V gives CDR1 LNHDA, CDR2 SQIVND (reference sequence). The CDR3 is made up of 12 amino acids. In nucleotides, the CDR3 is TGTGCCAGTAAGAGGGTTAACACTGAAGCTTTCTTT. Protein sequence: CASKRVNTEAFF.

The CDR3 DNA reads TGTGCCAGCAGCTTAACGGGGGGCCCCTCTCGCACCGGGGAGCTGTTTTTT. Protein sequence: CASSLTGGPSRTGELFF. The genes are TRBV7-6 and TRBJ2-2; D is possibly TRBD2 (7 bases). The CDR3 runs 17 residues. Germline CDR1 reads SGHVS; CDR2 reads FNYEAQ. V dropped 2 bases and J dropped 4 bases, with 17 bases sitting between them.

This clone was observed a single time. The CDR3 bases are TGTGCCAGCAGTTTATTATCGGGACAGATCAACTCCTACGAGCAGTACTTC. Protein: CASSLLSGQINSYEQYF. The chain combines TRBV28 with TRBJ2-7; TRBD1 matches 7 bases. The length of the CDR3 is 17 residues. V shed 1 base and J 0 bases; nucleotides not matched to a gene: 9. Germline values: CDR1 MDHEN, CDR2 SYDVKM. The entire variable domain, with the rest obtained from reference TRBV28 and TRBJ2-7, is as follows: DVKVTQSSRYLVKRTGEKVFLECVQDMDHENMFWYRQDPGLGLRLIYFSYDVKMKEKGDIPEGYSVSREKKERFSLILESASTNQTSMYLCASSLLSGQINSYEQYFGPGTRLTVT.

The rearrangement links TRBV19 to TRBJ1-2; 10 bases match TRBD1. The CDR3 is 13 residues long. V lost 5 bases, J lost 7 bases, and 4 bases stayed unmatched. The germline CDR1 and CDR2 sequences are LNHDA and SQIVND (reference sequence). The CDR3 nucleotides are TGTGCCAGTAGTGCGGGACAGGGGTTTGGCTACACCTTC. Translation: CASSAGQGFGYTF.

The V gene is TRBV11-2, the J gene TRBJ1-3; no definite D call. This CDR3 contains 18 residues. V lost 1 base and J lost 2, with 18 bases in between. Germline V gives CDR1 SGHAT, CDR2 FQNNGV. The CDR3 protein is CASSLGLAAAGAGNTIYF. CDR3 in DNA: TGTGCCAGCAGCTTAGGATTAGCAGCGGCGGGAGCTGGAAACACCATATATTTT.

The chain is built from TRBV28 and TRBJ2-3; TRBD1 aligns across 9 bases. Germline V gene sequence: CDR1 MDHEN, CDR2 SYDVKM. Trimming removed 5 bases from V and 1 base from J; junction bases left unmatched: 4. This CDR3 is 15 amino acids long. The CDR3 is CASSPRTGGTDTQYF. The CDR3 coding sequence is TGTGCCAGCAGTCCTCGGACAGGGGGCACAGATACGCAGTATTTT.

The chain joins TRBV6-2 or TRBV6-3 to TRBJ2-7, with D possibly matching TRBD2 (5 bases). Germline assignment: CDR1 MNHEY and CDR2 SVGEGT. V was cut by 5 bases and J by 0 bases, with 11 bases left in between. The CDR3 is 14 amino acids. The CDR3 nucleotides read TGTGCCAGCAGTAACGGGATAGGCTCCTACGAGCAGTACTTC. It yields the protein CASSNGIGSYEQYF.

J is TRBJ1-6 and V is TRBV28; no firm D call. V shed 2 bases and J shed 6 bases, with 8 bases lying between them. Germline CDR1 is MDHEN and CDR2 is SYDVKM. This CDR3 region has 14 residues. CDR3 in amino acids: CASSLIQSNSPLHF. CDR3 nucleotides: TGTGCCAGCAGTTTAATACAGAGTAATTCACCCCTCCACTTT.

V and J are TRBV18 and TRBJ2-5; 9 nucleotides align to TRBD1. The CDR3 runs 14 residues. Germline CDR1 and CDR2: KGHSH and LQKENI. Trimming removed 3 bases from V and 1 base from J; junction bases left unmatched: 0. Here the CDR3 reads CASSPGQGQETQYF. CDR3 DNA sequence: TGTGCCAGCTCACCGGGACAGGGCCAAGAGACCCAGTACTTC. The full variable domain, its missing parts supplied by reference TRBV18 and TRBJ2-5, is NAGVMQNPRHLVRRRGQEARLRCSPMKGHSHVYWYRQLPEEGLKFMVYLQKENIIDESGMPKERFSAEFPKEGPSILRIQQVVRGDSAAYFCASSPGQGQETQYFGPGTRLLVL.

J is TRBJ2-3 and V is TRBV24-1, with 10 bases matching TRBD2. CDR3 length: 16 residues. Trimming removed 9 bases from V and 1 base from J; junction bases left unmatched: 9. Germline values: CDR1 KGHDR, CDR2 SFDVKD. The CDR3 loop reads CATAPSGGAGTDTQYF. CDR3 DNA: TGTGCCACCGCACCAAGCGGGGGGGCCGGCACAGATACGCAGTATTTT.

This chain links TRBV19 with TRBJ2-1, with 11 positions matching TRBD2. The germline V gene encodes CDR1 LNHDA and CDR2 SQIVND (reference sequence). The CDR3 has 21 amino acids. V was clipped by 7 bases and J by 2 bases; unmatched bases: 22. Here the CDR3 DNA reads TGTGCCAGTACCCCAGGCGGTAGCGGGAGGGCCTTGGGGATGGCCTACAATGAGCAGTTCTTC. Its protein product is CASTPGGSGRALGMAYNEQFF.

The chain joins TRBV15 to TRBJ2-1, with 8 bases aligning to TRBD2. The V gene's germline CDR1 is LNHNV and CDR2 YYDKDF (reference sequence). The CDR3 is 14 amino acids. Unmatched junction bases numbered 10, after V lost 5 bases and J lost 10 bases. As DNA, the CDR3 is TGTGCCACCAGCTTCCCCGAAGCGGGGGACGAGCAGTTCTTC. Its translation: CATSFPEAGDEQFF.

This chain joins TRBV29-1 and TRBJ1-1; 7 bases agree with TRBD1. Germline V lookup: CDR1 SQVTM, CDR2 ANQGSEA. V was pared by 5 bases and J by 4 bases, with 10 bases of the junction left unmatched. The CDR3 length is 14 residues. The CDR3 DNA follows: TGCAGCGTTCGTAGACAGGGTTTAGGCACTGAAGCTTTCTTT. Protein product: CSVRRQGLGTEAFF. The full variable domain, rest sourced from reference TRBV29-1 and TRBJ1-1, is SAVISQKPSRDICQRGTSLTIQCQVDSQVTMMFWYRQQPGQSLTLIATANQGSEATYESGFVIDKFPISRPNLTFSTLTVSNMSPEDSSIYLCSVRRQGLGTEAFFGQGTRLTVV.

The chain has TRBV19 and TRBJ1-3; no definite D call. Germline V CDR1 and CDR2: LNHDA, SQIVND (reference sequence). CDR3 size: 12 residues. The V end lost 3 bases, the J end lost 5 bases, and 5 bases lay between the germline ends. The CDR3 sequence is CASSMSRNTIYF. The CDR3 DNA reads TGTGCCAGTAGTATGAGCCGAAACACCATATATTTT.

This sequence joins TRBV9 and TRBJ2-2, with 9 bases lining up with TRBD2. The CDR3 is 15 residues long. V lost 4 bases and J lost 2; bases outside the gene matches: 3. From germline, CDR1 is SGDLS and CDR2 YYNGEE. Written as DNA, the CDR3 is TGTGCCAGCAGCTTTAGCGGGAGAAACACCGGGGAGCTGTTTTTT. Its translation is CASSFSGRNTGELFF.